This T cell receptor beta chain was retrieved from a study of cytomegalovirus exposure and HLA in healthy donors. The study's findings and limits: In an earlier analysis, in some 500 donors, most V segments appeared productive either ~90% or ~30% of the time. Published work reported that the classifier diagnosed cytomegalovirus status with high specificity and sensitivity. Analyses of presence/absence relied on an assumption of roughly uniform sequencing depth across donors. Later examination showed HLA-associated TCR beta chains had greater clonal expansion than equally common others.

In regard to this clone: What it recognizes is unknown.

13 Jbeta primers and 60 Vbeta primers were used for the PCR. Assay used: immunoSEQ multiplex PCR; TCRdb lists only in-frame clones, some missing. Among approximately 190,000 clones, over 65% were seen once, and the ten largest hold about 0.094%. The germline V gene has CDR1 GTSNPN and CDR2 SVGIG (reference sequence). Trimming cost V 5 bases and J 0 bases; bases outside gene matches: 14. The CDR3 covers 19 residues. Input material: PBMCs. V gene TRBV30 combines with J gene TRBJ1-4, with 11 bases that match TRBD1. This TCR was sampled from a boy younger than 10 in good health and CMV-seronegative. The DNA of the CDR3 is TGTGCCTGGGGCCGCCAGGTGGACAGGGGGCCCACAACTAATGAAAAACTGTTTTTT. It encodes CAWGRQVDRGPTTNEKLFF.